What follows is one T cell receptor (beta chain) and its context. The target of this receptor is not known. The input lacks base qualities; no much larger clone sits a single base away. V is pared back by 4 bases and J by 2 bases, with 13 bases lying between the germline termini. The CDR3, cysteine through phenylalanine, is 15 amino acids long. The kept DNA is CDR3 alone, 45 bases in frame from the first base. From the germline V gene, CDR1 is KGHSH and CDR2 is LQKENI. The entry originates in a study of human T cells and chemical hapten exposure (dated by TCRdb to the early 2020s). About the full investigation: For sensitization, 2% DPC in acetone was applied to a roughly 2 cm by roughly 2 cm area of upper inner arm skin. Weekly therapeutic DPC doses were additionally applied to the scalp of patients throughout the roughly 25-week study period. Patch testing was done on the upper back using Finn chambers containing 0.01% DPC, and results were scored after 6 days according to International Contact Dermatitis Research Group standards. Most of the patients in the cohort were female, and the cohort covered alopecia areata with under or over 50% scalp involvement, alopecia totalis and alopecia universalis. Libraries were pooled for sequencing, and variation in per-sample TCR yields was attributed mainly to small differences in library volumes within the pool. The study tracked peripheral blood TCR repertoire changes in vivo during primary and secondary sensitization to the hapten diphenylcyclopropenone (DPC) in alopecia patients. Blood samples were taken from patients before sensitization (week 0) and then at 2, 6 and about 24 weeks after DPC sensitization. Blood for TCR sequencing was provided by twenty-nine alopecia patients at one to four time points (pre-sensitization, 2, 6 and 24 weeks). What the work shows at the level of the full study, not this receptor alone: No change with DPC sensitization was found in the number of TCRs above 1 in 1000 frequency, and no evidence of global repertoire structure alterations was found. Significantly more large CDR3 similarity clusters were formed by expanded TCRs than by pre-sensitization or healthy control sets, consistent with antigen-driven responses. The number of PT1 expanded TCRs positively correlated with patch test score, significant at thresholds 8, 16 and 32 but not 4. Alopecia, a presumed autoimmune disease, was present in all patients, so the immune response of the patients might differ from that of healthy individuals. After repeated subsampling, the strength of the expansion versus patch-test correlation and the threshold at which it became significant changed.

This specimen's time point label, per the study, means: patch test 1, 2 weeks after DPC sensitization. Read against the paper, the sample's treatment or condition label means: therapeutic diphenylcyclopropenone sensitization with weekly scalp DPC. At every patch-test visit, the blood draw took place before the patch test was put on. Eligible patients were aged 18 to 70, diagnosed with alopecia, deemed suitable for DPC therapy, and excluded if pregnant. Unfractionated whole blood was collected in Tempus Blood RNA tubes, and total RNA was extracted from that blood. Library preparation employed RACE. The sequencer listed for this sample is NextSeq 500. During library preparation, unique molecular identifiers were attached to individual cDNA molecules so that TCRs could be counted quantitatively and reproducibly. Both TCR alpha and TCR beta chains were sequenced from each blood RNA sample. The paper's data handling went like this. A median of about 87,000 TCRs per sample was observed, with a range of roughly 23,224 to 700,000. The Decombinator software suite was used to annotate the V, J and CDR3 of the TCR reads. To make PS versus PT1 abundance plots, every sample was subsampled to the same number of TCRs (28,000). Expanded TCRs were defined as absent before sensitization and observed at least eight times at the 2-week time point. TCRdb passed the public sequencing reads through fastp at Q25 and MiXCR, retaining productive beta sequences. Rows matching on CDR3 protein sequence are summarized as one entry with the most common DNA and genes. The V and J calls and clone size are TCRdb's, not the authors'. The sample includes some 380,000 distinct CDR3 sequences, with roughly 5% observed a single time. Clones ranked in the top ten supply about 2.2% of the sample.

The specimen was whole blood, collected in connection with sensitization to the hapten diphenylcyclopropenone (DPC). The receptor's source is a woman aged 50 to 60 with alopecia areata. Some clones in this sample may be carry-over from other donors' samples. The chain links TRBV18 with TRBJ2-3; a confident D gene designation cannot be given. The CDR3 protein sequence reads: CASSRNLPHTDTQYF. The bases read TGTGCCAGCTCACGCAACCTCCCTCACACAGATACGCAGTATTTT.